The clone carrying this T cell receptor (beta chain) was detected many times. The antigen remains undetermined. This sample is part of a study of T cells in Graves' hyperthyroidism and ophthalmopathy. With a duration under 2 months, the hyperthyroidism was newly diagnosed in patients aged 18 to 65. Exclusion of a patient resulted from uncontrolled infection, other autoimmune disease, pregnancy or lactation. Cells are PBMCs isolated from around 9.4 ml of fresh blood. TCR beta CDR3 regions were amplified from RNA. A first-round RT-PCR of the TCR CDR3 used the HTBI primer set. One entry per CDR3 protein, called by TCRdb with MiXCR from the multiplex PCR reads. In the table there are some 250,000 distinct CDR3 sequences, just over 14% of which are singletons. Study observations and caveats: The majority of expanded thyroid clonotypes above 0.001 also appeared in blood.

Germline V CDR1 and CDR2: MDHEN, SYDVKM. The V and J ends lost 8 bases and 4 bases, in that order; junction bases with no gene match: 17. This CDR3 contains 17 residues. Sequencing was performed on blood. The chain uses TRBV28 and TRBJ2-3; 8 bases map to TRBD2. The TCR comes from a woman aged 35 to 49 with Graves' hyperthyroidism that later progressed to Graves' ophthalmopathy. CDR3 amino acids: CASSKEGFSGIPDTQYF. For the CDR3, the DNA is TGTGCCAGCTCAAAGGAGGGGTTTAGCGGGATCCCAGATACGCAGTATTTT. The full variable domain, its missing parts supplied by reference TRBV28 and TRBJ2-3, is DVKVTQSSRYLVKRTGEKVFLECVQDMDHENMFWYRQDPGLGLRLIYFSYDVKMKEKGDIPEGYSVSREKKERFSLILESASTNQTSMYLCASSKEGFSGIPDTQYFGPGTRLTVL.